This T cell receptor beta chain was profiled in a study of metastatic and nonmetastatic thyroid tumors. Across the whole study: Samples came from malignant and benign thyroid patients, and repertoires were compared across blood and tumor or nodule tissue. Study results and limitations: It was reported that TCR beta diversity was significantly higher in malignant thyroid tumors than benign nodules, in blood and tumor.

This clone is categorized as medium-sized. What it binds is not known. Until they underwent thyroid surgery, no patient had received any treatment. TCRdb re-clonotyped the PCR reads via MiXCR. The sample shows 14,000 to 15,000 clones, 23% of them seen only once. The CDR3 covers 15 residues. CDR1 and CDR2 (germline): SGHAT, FQNNGV. V shed 3 bases and J shed 2 bases, with 10 bases lying between them. This sequence was found in a female donor with papillary thyroid cancer or a benign thyroid nodule (not recorded which). Some clones in this sample may be carry-over from other donors' samples. The sample consisted of tumor tissue. The chain uses TRBV11-2 and TRBJ2-2; D is perhaps TRBD2 (5 bases). CDR3 region: CASSFAAVNTGELFF. The CDR3 DNA is TGTGCCAGCAGCTTCGCAGCGGTAAACACCGGGGAGCTGTTTTTT.